A single sample is the source of the 4 T cell receptor beta chains below, sequenced in a study of blood T cells in healthy people across ages. PCR was performed a second time for about 6 to 12 cycles using a sample-barcoded 5' primer and a J-beta primer mix. TCRdb reprocessed the 5' RACE reads with MiXCR, giving one entry per CDR3 protein. This sample has more than 700,000 distinct CDR3 sequences, with 40% to 65% found just once. The sample taken for sequencing was blood. Receptors were obtained from a man aged 80 or over in good health.

The chain combines TRBV5-1 with TRBJ1-2; 8 positions agree with TRBD1. Germline CDR1 reads SGHRS; CDR2 reads YFSETQ. The CDR3 covers 14 residues. V gave up 4 bases and J gave up 7 bases; unmatched junction bases: 9. CDR3 DNA sequence: TGCGCCAGCAGCGAAGGACAGGGATCAAGTGGCTACACCTTC. Residues: CASSEGQGSSGYTF.

The sample holds a few counts of this clonotype. The chain links TRBV7-9 to TRBJ2-7; perhaps D is TRBD1 or TRBD2 (5 bases each). CDR3 length: 16 amino acids. Looked up from germline, CDR1 is SEHNR and CDR2 is FQNEAQ (reference sequence). The ends were cut back, 3 bases at V and 3 bases at J, with 18 bases in the middle. The CDR3 reads CASSLPPRGSLYEQYF. The CDR3 nucleotides are TGTGCCAGCAGCTTGCCACCCCGGGGCAGCCTCTACGAGCAGTACTTC.

The gene calls are TRBV20-1 and TRBJ2-3, with 13 bases aligning to TRBD2. Germline assignment: CDR1 DFQATT and CDR2 SNEGSKA (reference sequence). The CDR3 spans 17 residues. The junction had 12 bases not matched to a gene; V was cut back by 3 bases and J by 6 bases. This CDR3 reads CSARMVGLAGLGDTQYF. The CDR3, as DNA: TGCAGTGCTAGGATGGTGGGACTAGCGGGACTGGGGGATACGCAGTATTTT.

The gene calls are TRBV18 and TRBJ1-2; unclear D gene. The CDR3 totals 15 residues. Germline assignment: CDR1 KGHSH and CDR2 LQKENI. V dropped 3 bases and J dropped 0 bases, with 11 bases sitting between them. The CDR3 DNA sequence: TGTGCCAGCTCACCCACTAAGGGAGCTAACTATGGCTACACCTTC. The encoded protein is CASSPTKGANYGYTF.